Below, 10 T cell receptor beta chains from the same sample are listed, as sequenced in a study of T cells after posttransplantation cyclophosphamide. Some clones are missing from TCRdb's copy, which holds only in-frame ones; the method was immunoSEQ multiplex PCR. The table lists 25,000 to 35,000 clones, about 93% of them singletons, with around 0.23% in the top ten. The naive gate required viable CD3+CD4+ or CD3+CD8+ cells with CCR7+CD45RA+CD45RO-CD95-CD27+CD28+ phenotype. Sequenced input: naive CD4+ T cells sorted from PBMCs. Receptors were obtained from a woman in her fifties or sixties in good health, CMV-negative, and a related stem cell transplant donor.

V is TRBV6-6 and J is TRBJ1-1, with TRBD1 as a possible D gene (5 bases). Trimming removed 5 bases from V and 4 bases from J, with 17 bases in between. This CDR3 contains 15 residues. The germline V gene has CDR1 MNHNY and CDR2 SVGAGI (reference sequence). The CDR3 sequence: CASSAPRQGRTEAFF. The CDR3 DNA follows: TGTGCCAGCAGTGCCCCCCGGCAGGGTCGCACTGAAGCTTTCTTT.

Only one count was recorded for this clone. This rearrangement joins TRBV21-1 to TRBJ2-6; TRBD1, as called in the table, went unchecked against the DNA. TRBV21-1 is marked as a pseudogene. The CDR3 covers 18 residues. CDR3 DNA sequence: TGTGCCAGCAGCAAAAATGGGACAGGACACTCTGGGGCCAACGTCCTGACTTTC. Translating gives CASSKNGTGHSGANVLTF.

This chain uses TRBV7-2 with TRBJ2-7; the D gene is possibly TRBD1 (6 bases). V gave up 5 bases and J gave up 3 bases, with 11 bases separating them. This CDR3 is built from 13 residues. The germline V gene encodes CDR1 SGHTA and CDR2 FQGNSA. This CDR3 reads CASSPYRDYEQYF. The CDR3 nucleotides read TGTGCCAGCAGCCCCTACAGGGACTACGAGCAGTACTTC.

The chain is built from TRBV7-9 and TRBJ1-2; 8 nucleotides align to TRBD1. The CDR3 loop spans 13 amino acids. The germline gives CDR1 SEHNR, CDR2 FQNEAQ (reference sequence). J lost 4 bases, V lost 5 bases, and 3 bases had no gene match. DNA of the CDR3: TGTGCCAGCAGCCCGGACAGGGCCTATGGCTACACCTTC. Protein sequence: CASSPDRAYGYTF.

The rearrangement uses TRBV7-7 and TRBJ2-1; perhaps TRBD2 as D (6 bases). This CDR3 is built from 12 residues. Germline CDR1 and CDR2: SSHAT and FNYEAQ (reference sequence). Trimming pared 5 bases from V and 12 bases from J, leaving 14 bases between. DNA for the CDR3: TGTGCCAGCAGCACTCCTGGCGGGATGCAGTTCTTC. Protein sequence: CASSTPGGMQFF.

J is TRBJ2-3 and V is TRBV7-3; D unclear. Trimming pared 4 bases from V and 0 bases from J, leaving 8 bases between. Looked up from germline, CDR1 is SGHTA and CDR2 is FQGTGA. CDR3 size: 14 residues. Written as DNA, the CDR3 is TGTGCCAGCAGCTCTTCTACTAGCACAGATACGCAGTATTTT. Translating it yields CASSSSTSTDTQYF.

This chain links TRBV6-6 with TRBJ2-7; 10 nucleotides agree with TRBD2. V shed 7 bases and J 7 bases; nucleotides not matched to a gene: 7. The CDR3 covers 13 residues. Germline loops: CDR1 MNHNY, CDR2 SVGAGI (reference sequence). The CDR3 DNA reads as TGTGCCAGCAAGGCTAGCGGGAGCAGTGAGCAGTACTTC. Protein: CASKASGSSEQYF.

V gene TRBV18 combines with J gene TRBJ2-3; no firm D call. The CDR3 runs to 15 residues. Germline CDR1 KGHSH, CDR2 LQKENI. Trimming took off 1 base at V and 4 bases at J, with 12 bases between the two ends. CDR3 loop: CASSPLTATPDTQYF. Written as DNA, the CDR3 is TGTGCCAGCTCACCACTGACGGCGACTCCAGATACGCAGTATTTT.

The chain employs TRBV7-6 and TRBJ1-1; a possible D gene is TRBD1 (6 bases). This CDR3 region has 13 residues. Trimming took 7 bases from V and 4 from J, leaving 13 bases between them. Germline V gene data show CDR1 as SGHVS and CDR2 as FNYEAQ. For the CDR3, the DNA is TGTGCCAGCACTCTCGGGGGGCTCACTGAAGCTTTCTTT. Residues: CASTLGGLTEAFF.

The chain has TRBV5-4 and TRBJ2-7, with unresolved D. Germline lookup yields CDR1 SGHNT and CDR2 YYREEE (reference sequence). The CDR3 is made up of 13 amino acids. Trimming cost V 0 bases and J 3 bases, with 7 bases left between them. CDR3 sequence: CASSLAGNYEQYF. For the CDR3, the DNA is TGTGCCAGCAGCTTGGCAGGAAACTACGAGCAGTACTTC.